These 16 T cell receptor beta chains were sequenced from one sample in a study of blood T cells in healthy people across ages. The second PCR ran about 6 to 11 cycles with a sample-barcoded 5' primer and J-beta primers. TCRdb processed the 5' RACE reads anew with MiXCR; each CDR3 protein has one entry. This table holds 600,000 to 850,000 distinct CDR3 sequences, more than 20% found once. The same sample was also used in a study of T cells of mothers and their children.

Sequences were obtained from blood. The receptors were gathered from a boy younger than 18 in good health.

J is TRBJ2-5 and V is TRBV5-1; the D gene is possibly TRBD2 (5 bases). The germline V gene encodes CDR1 SGHRS and CDR2 YFSETQ. Trimming stripped 1 base from V and 4 bases from J, with 14 bases between. The CDR3 has 15 residues. This CDR3 is CASSLLGLPLETQYF. CDR3 coding DNA: TGCGCCAGCAGCTTGCTCGGACTGCCATTAGAGACCCAGTACTTC. Variable domain in full (rest from reference TRBV5-1 and TRBJ2-5): KAGVTQTPRYLIKTRGQQVTLSCSPISGHRSVSWYQQTPGQGLQFLFEYFSETQRNKGNFPGRFSGRQFSNSRSEMNVSTLELGDSALYLCASSLLGLPLETQYFGPGTRLLVL.

This chain links TRBV7-9 with TRBJ2-1, with 9 bases identical to TRBD1. J lost 9 bases, V lost 2 bases, and 20 bases had no gene match. The germline V gene has CDR1 SEHNR and CDR2 FQNEAQ (reference sequence). This CDR3 has 19 amino acids. CDR3 loop: CASSLSSFQGTGPSVEQFF. CDR3 bases: TGTGCCAGCAGCTTATCGTCTTTCCAGGGGACAGGGCCGTCCGTTGAGCAGTTCTTC.

The chain uses TRBV6-1 and TRBJ2-7; D unresolved. The germline CDR1 and CDR2 sequences are MNHNS and SASEGT. V was clipped by 6 bases and J by 3 bases, with 6 bases between them. There are 11 residues in the CDR3. The CDR3 region has the DNA TGTGCCAGCAGGCACCTCTACGAGCAGTACTTC. Protein sequence: CASRHLYEQYF.

This chain joins TRBV19 and TRBJ1-4, with 8 bases that match TRBD1. Losses at the gene ends were 5 bases for V and 8 bases for J; bases not matched to a gene: 4. CDR3 size: 13 residues. Germline CDR1 LNHDA, CDR2 SQIVND (reference sequence). CDR3 nucleotides: TGTGCCAGTAGTGCCCGGGACAGGGAAAAACTGTTTTTT. Protein sequence: CASSARDREKLFF.

This sequence joins TRBV6-2 or TRBV6-3 and TRBJ2-5; no clear D. The V end was cut by 5 bases, the J end by 7 bases, with 11 bases between. Germline V gene sequence: CDR1 MNHEY, CDR2 SVGEGT. This CDR3 is built from 12 residues. As DNA, the CDR3 is TGTGCCAGCAGTCCACGTCCTTTGACCCAGTACTTC. It specifies CASSPRPLTQYF.

This clonotype has only a few counts. The chain combines TRBV29-1 with TRBJ1-2; the match to TRBD1 covers 9 bases. The CDR3 extends over 15 amino acids. Germline V gene lookup returns CDR1 SQVTM and CDR2 ANQGSEA. V shed 5 bases and J 6 bases; nucleotides not matched to a gene: 13. CDR3 in DNA: TGCAGCGTTACACCGTGGGACAGGGTTTCAAATGGCTACACCTTC. Encoded protein: CSVTPWDRVSNGYTF.

The chain employs TRBV5-6 and TRBJ2-1; D is unresolved. This CDR3 contains 15 residues. V was pared by 1 base and J by 4 bases, with 12 bases between. CDR1 and CDR2 from the germline V gene are SGHDT and YYEEEE. The CDR3 coding sequence is TGTGCCAGCAGCTTGCCGGCAGGCCTGTACAATGAGCAGTTCTTC. This sequence encodes CASSLPAGLYNEQFF.

The chain uses TRBV3-1 and TRBJ2-3; D not resolved. The CDR3 loop spans 15 amino acids. Germline assignment: CDR1 LGHDT and CDR2 YNNKEL (reference sequence). Trimming removed 0 bases from V and 6 bases from J, with 13 bases in between. CDR3 sequence reads: CASSQDSDLTDTQYF. For the CDR3, the DNA is TGTGCCAGCAGCCAAGATTCCGACCTAACGGATACGCAGTATTTT.

The genes are TRBV28 and TRBJ1-2; D gene ambiguous. CDR3 size: 13 residues. V was trimmed by 6 bases and J by 0 bases, leaving 8 bases between them. Germline assignment: CDR1 MDHEN and CDR2 SYDVKM. Here the CDR3 DNA reads TGTGCCAGCAGAATAGGGTCTAACTATGGCTACACCTTC. Its translation is CASRIGSNYGYTF.

V usage is TRBV6-5 and J usage is TRBJ2-6, with D maybe TRBD1 (6 bases). The CDR3 has 14 amino acids. The germline gives CDR1 MNHEY, CDR2 SVGAGI. V was cut by 2 bases and J by 4 bases, with 6 bases left in between. The CDR3 spells CASSYGQGANVLTF. Here the CDR3 DNA reads TGTGCCAGCAGTTACGGACAGGGGGCCAACGTCCTGACTTTC.

This clonotype has only a few counts. The rearrangement uses TRBV7-2 and TRBJ2-5; TRBD2 matches 7 bases. Germline CDR1 SGHTA, CDR2 FQGNSA. The CDR3 sequence is 16 residues long. After removal of 1 base from V and 3 bases from J, the junction contained 8 bases not matched to a gene. CDR3 protein: CASSLGGGLAEETQYF. DNA for the CDR3: TGTGCCAGCAGCTTAGGAGGTGGGCTAGCGGAAGAGACCCAGTACTTC.

Written as DNA, the CDR3 is TGCAGCGTCGCTCGGACAGGGCCACAAGAGACCCAGTACTTC. Protein: CSVARTGPQETQYF. The chain has TRBV29-1 and TRBJ2-5; 8 nucleotides align to TRBD1. The V segment lost 6 bases and the J segment 2 bases; nucleotides outside the gene matches: 8. The CDR3 runs to 14 residues. Germline assignment: CDR1 SQVTM and CDR2 ANQGSEA.

V gene TRBV7-3 combines with J gene TRBJ2-6; D ambiguous. Germline assignment: CDR1 SGHTA and CDR2 FQGTGA. The CDR3 is 16 amino acids. The ends were cut back, 1 base at V and 0 bases at J, with 7 bases in the middle. The CDR3 spells CASSLKEGSGANVLTF. As DNA, the CDR3 is TGTGCCAGCAGCTTAAAGGAAGGCTCTGGGGCCAACGTCCTGACTTTC.

This chain connects TRBV7-9 to TRBJ2-3; D ambiguous. The CDR3 sequence is 16 residues long. Germline CDR1 and CDR2: SEHNR and FQNEAQ (reference sequence). With 7 bases removed from V and 0 bases from J, the gap between germline ends came to 17 bases. CDR3 region: CASIHEQELSTDTQYF. In DNA form, the CDR3 reads TGTGCCAGCATCCACGAGCAGGAGCTAAGCACAGATACGCAGTATTTT.

A note on this clonotype: One end of the junction does not line up with germline, which may come from a read error. This rearrangement joins TRBV28 to TRBJ2-5, with D perhaps being TRBD1 or TRBD2 (6 bases each). Germline V gene lookup returns CDR1 MDHEN and CDR2 SYDVKM. The CDR3 length is 14 residues. The CDR3 DNA is TGCGCCAGCAACGGGGGCGCGGGTCGAGAGACCCAGTACTTC. Protein sequence: CASNGGAGRETQYF.

The CDR3 is CATSDYGNYGYTF. The CDR3, as DNA: TGTGCCACCAGTGATTACGGCAACTATGGCTACACCTTC. The chain combines TRBV24-1 with TRBJ1-2, with no clear D. Trimming removed 2 bases at V and 2 bases at J, with 5 bases between. The CDR3 has 13 amino acids. In germline, CDR1 is KGHDR, CDR2 SFDVKD.